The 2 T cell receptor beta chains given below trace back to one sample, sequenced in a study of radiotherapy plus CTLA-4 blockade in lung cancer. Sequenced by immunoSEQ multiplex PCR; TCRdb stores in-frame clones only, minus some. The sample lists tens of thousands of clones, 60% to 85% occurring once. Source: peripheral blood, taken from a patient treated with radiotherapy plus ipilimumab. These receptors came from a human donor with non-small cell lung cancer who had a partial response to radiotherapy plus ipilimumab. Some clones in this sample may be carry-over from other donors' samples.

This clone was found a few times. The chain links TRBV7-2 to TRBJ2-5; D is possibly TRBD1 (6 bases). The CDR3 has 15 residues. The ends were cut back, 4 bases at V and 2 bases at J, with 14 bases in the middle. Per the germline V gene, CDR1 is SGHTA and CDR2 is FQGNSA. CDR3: CASSYQGGYQETQYF. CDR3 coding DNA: TGTGCCAGCAGCTACCAAGGGGGTTATCAAGAGACCCAGTACTTC.

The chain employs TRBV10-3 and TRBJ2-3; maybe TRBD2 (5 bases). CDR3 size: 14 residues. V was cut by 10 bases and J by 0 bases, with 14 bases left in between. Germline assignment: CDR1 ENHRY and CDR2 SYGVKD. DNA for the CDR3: TGTGCCACCTGGGCGGGTGTAAGCACAGATACGCAGTATTTT. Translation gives CATWAGVSTDTQYF.